This T cell receptor (beta chain) was identified in a study of cytomegalovirus exposure and HLA in healthy donors. V gave up 3 bases and J gave up 9 bases, with 13 bases separating them. This CDR3 is built from 13 residues. Per the germline V gene, CDR1 is SGDLS and CDR2 is YYNGEE. The PCR used 60 Vbeta and 13 Jbeta primers. Repertoires were generated with immunoSEQ multiplex PCR, while TCRdb's copy carries only in-frame clones and drops some. The table shows some 200,000 clones, with 80% occurring only once. The chain uses TRBV9 and TRBJ2-1, with a possible D match to TRBD2 (6 bases). The sample comprised PBMCs. The receptor comes from a man aged 40-49 years in good health and CMV-seropositive. The CDR3 DNA sequence: TGTGCCAGCAGCGGACCAGGCGGGGTTGAGCAGTTCTTC. Amino acids: CASSGPGGVEQFF.